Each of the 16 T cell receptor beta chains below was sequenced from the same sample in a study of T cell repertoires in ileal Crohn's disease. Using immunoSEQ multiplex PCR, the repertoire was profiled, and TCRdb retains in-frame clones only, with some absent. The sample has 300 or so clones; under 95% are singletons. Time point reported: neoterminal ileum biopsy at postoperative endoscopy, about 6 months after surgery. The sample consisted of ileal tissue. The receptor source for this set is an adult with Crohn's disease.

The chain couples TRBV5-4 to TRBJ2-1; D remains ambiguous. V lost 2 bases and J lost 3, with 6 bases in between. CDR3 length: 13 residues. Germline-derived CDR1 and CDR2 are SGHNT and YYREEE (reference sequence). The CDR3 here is CASSFTDYNEQFF. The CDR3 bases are TGTGCCAGCAGCTTTACTGACTACAATGAGCAGTTCTTC.

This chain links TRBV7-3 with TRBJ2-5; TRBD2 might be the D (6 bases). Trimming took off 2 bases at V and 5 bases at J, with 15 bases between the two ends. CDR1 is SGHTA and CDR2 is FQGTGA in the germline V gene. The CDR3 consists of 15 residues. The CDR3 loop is CASSLGAEGLETQYF. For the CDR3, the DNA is TGTGCCAGCAGCTTAGGGGCGGAGGGGCTGGAGACCCAGTACTTC.

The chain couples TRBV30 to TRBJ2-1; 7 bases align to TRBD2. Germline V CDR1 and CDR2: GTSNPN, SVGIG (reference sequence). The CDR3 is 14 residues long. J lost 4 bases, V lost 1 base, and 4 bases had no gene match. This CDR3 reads CAWSGLAAYNEQFF. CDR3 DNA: TGTGCCTGGAGTGGGCTAGCGGCGTACAATGAGCAGTTCTTC.

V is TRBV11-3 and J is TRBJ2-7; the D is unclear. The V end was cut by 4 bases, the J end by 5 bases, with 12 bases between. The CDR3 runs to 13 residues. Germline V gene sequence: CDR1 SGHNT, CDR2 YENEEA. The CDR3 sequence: CASSSRVGNEQYF. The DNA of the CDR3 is TGTGCCAGCAGCTCTAGGGTGGGGAACGAGCAGTACTTC.

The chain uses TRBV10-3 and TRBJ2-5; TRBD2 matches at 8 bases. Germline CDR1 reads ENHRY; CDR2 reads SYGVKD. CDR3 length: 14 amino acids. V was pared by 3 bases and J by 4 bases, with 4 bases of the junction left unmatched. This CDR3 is CAISDGTRIETQYF. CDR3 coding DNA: TGTGCCATCAGTGACGGGACTAGGATAGAGACCCAGTACTTC.

Written as DNA, the CDR3 is TGTGCCAGCGGACAGGCGGGTGAAGCTTTCTTT. This codes for CASGQAGEAFF. The chain carries TRBV7-9 and TRBJ1-1, with 7 nucleotides matching TRBD1. Germline V gene sequence: CDR1 SEHNR, CDR2 FQNEAQ (reference sequence). V shed 8 bases, J shed 7 bases, and the junction held 4 bases outside the gene matches. The CDR3 covers 11 residues.

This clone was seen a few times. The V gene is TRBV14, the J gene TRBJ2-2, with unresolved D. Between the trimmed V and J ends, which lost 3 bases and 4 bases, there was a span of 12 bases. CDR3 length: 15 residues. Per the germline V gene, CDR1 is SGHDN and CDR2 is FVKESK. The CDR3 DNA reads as TGTGCCAGCAGCCAGGGTTATGTCACCACCGGGGAGCTGTTTTTT. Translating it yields CASSQGYVTTGELFF.

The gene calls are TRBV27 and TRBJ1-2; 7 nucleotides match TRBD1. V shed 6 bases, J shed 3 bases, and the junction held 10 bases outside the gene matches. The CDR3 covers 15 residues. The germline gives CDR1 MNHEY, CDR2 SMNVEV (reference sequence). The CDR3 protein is CASSLRRQGYYGYTF. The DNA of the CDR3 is TGTGCCAGCAGCTTAAGGCGACAGGGTTACTATGGCTACACCTTC.

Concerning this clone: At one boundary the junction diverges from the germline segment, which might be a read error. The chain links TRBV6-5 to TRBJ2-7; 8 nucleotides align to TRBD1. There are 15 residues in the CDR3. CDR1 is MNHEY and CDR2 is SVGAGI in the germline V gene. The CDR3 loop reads CASIQTGGSSHEQYF. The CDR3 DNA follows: TGTGCCAGCATCCAAACAGGGGGTTCCTCCCACGAGCAGTACTTC.

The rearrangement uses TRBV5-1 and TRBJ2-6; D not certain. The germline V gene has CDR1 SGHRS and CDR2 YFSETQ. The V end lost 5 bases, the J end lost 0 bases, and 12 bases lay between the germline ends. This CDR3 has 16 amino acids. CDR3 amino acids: CASSLVQDSGANVLTF. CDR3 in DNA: TGCGCCAGCAGTCTTGTGCAGGACTCTGGGGCCAACGTCCTGACTTTC.

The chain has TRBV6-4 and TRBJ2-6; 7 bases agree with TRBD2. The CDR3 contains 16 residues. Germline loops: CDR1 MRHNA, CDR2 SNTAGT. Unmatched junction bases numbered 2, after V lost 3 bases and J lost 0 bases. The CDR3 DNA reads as TGTGCCAGCAGTGAAGGCGGGGGCTCTGGGGCCAACGTCCTGACTTTC. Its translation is CASSEGGGSGANVLTF.

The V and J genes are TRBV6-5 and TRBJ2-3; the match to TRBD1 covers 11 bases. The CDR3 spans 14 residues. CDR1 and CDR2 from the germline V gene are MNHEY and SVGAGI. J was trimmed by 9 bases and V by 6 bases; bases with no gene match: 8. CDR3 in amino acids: CASRGTGGRHTQYF. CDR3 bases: TGTGCCAGCAGAGGGACAGGGGGGAGGCACACGCAGTATTTT.

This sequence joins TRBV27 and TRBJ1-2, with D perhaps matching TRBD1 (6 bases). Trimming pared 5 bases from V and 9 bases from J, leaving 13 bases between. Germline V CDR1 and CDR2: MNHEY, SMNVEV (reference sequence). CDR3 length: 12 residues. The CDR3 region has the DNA TGTGCCAGCAGTACGGGGGCAGGTCGCTACACCTTC. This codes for CASSTGAGRYTF.

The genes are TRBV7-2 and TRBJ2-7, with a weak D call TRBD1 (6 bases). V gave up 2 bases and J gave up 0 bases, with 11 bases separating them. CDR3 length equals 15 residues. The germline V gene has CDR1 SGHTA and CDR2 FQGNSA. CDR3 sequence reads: CASSLLQGSSYEQYF. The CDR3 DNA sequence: TGTGCCAGCAGCTTATTACAGGGCAGCTCCTACGAGCAGTACTTC.

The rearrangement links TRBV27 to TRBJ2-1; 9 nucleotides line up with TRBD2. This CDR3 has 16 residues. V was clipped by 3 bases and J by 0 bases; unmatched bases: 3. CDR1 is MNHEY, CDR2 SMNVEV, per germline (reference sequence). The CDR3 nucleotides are TGTGCCAGCAGTTTTAGCGGGAGAAGCTCCTACAATGAGCAGTTCTTC. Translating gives CASSFSGRSSYNEQFF.

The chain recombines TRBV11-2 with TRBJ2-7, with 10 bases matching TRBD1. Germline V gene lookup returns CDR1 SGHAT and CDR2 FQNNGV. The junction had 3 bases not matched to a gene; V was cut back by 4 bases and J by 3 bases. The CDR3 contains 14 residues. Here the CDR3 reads CASSSGTGVYEQYF. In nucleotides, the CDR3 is TGTGCCAGCAGCTCCGGGACAGGGGTCTACGAGCAGTACTTC.